Presented here are 17 T cell receptor beta chains from one specimen sequenced in a study of T cell responses to AZD1222 COVID-19 vaccine. The protocol was immunoSEQ multiplex PCR, while the TCRdb copy is restricted to in-frame clones and leaves out a portion. The data hold roughly 150,000 clones, with about nine tenths observed a single time. The sequencing here drew on peripheral blood, taken 28 days after the second AZD1222 dose. Every receptor here comes from an adult who received the AZD1222 COVID-19 vaccine.

This chain links TRBV11-2 with TRBJ2-7; D possibly corresponds to TRBD1 (6 bases). Trimming shortened V by 5 bases and J by 7 bases, and 18 bases separated the two germline ends. CDR3 size: 14 residues. Germline CDR1 reads SGHAT; CDR2 reads FQNNGV. In DNA, the CDR3 is TGTGCCAGCAGCCGTGAACAGGGCCTCGGGGAGCAGTACTTC. Its protein product is CASSREQGLGEQYF.

V and J are TRBV19 and TRBJ1-2, with a possible D match to TRBD1 (5 bases). V was shortened by 5 bases and J by 0 bases, with 16 bases between the two germline ends. The germline gives CDR1 LNHDA, CDR2 SQIVND (reference sequence). CDR3 length equals 16 residues. CDR3 bases: TGTGCCAGTAGTCCTCTGGGGGGAATTGCTAACTATGGCTACACCTTC. This gives the protein CASSPLGGIANYGYTF.

This rearrangement joins TRBV7-8 to TRBJ2-2, with 7 bases identical to TRBD2. V shed 4 bases and J 1 base; nucleotides not matched to a gene: 3. The V gene's germline CDR1 is SGHVS and CDR2 FQNEAQ. The CDR3 covers 15 residues. This CDR3 reads CASSSSGVNTGELFF. CDR3 DNA: TGTGCCAGCAGCTCTAGCGGCGTGAACACCGGGGAGCTGTTTTTT. The full variable domain, completed using reference TRBV7-8 and TRBJ2-2, is GAGVSQSPRYKVAKRGQDVALRCDPISGHVSLFWYQQALGQGPEFLTYFQNEAQLDKSGLPSDRFFAERPEGSVSTLKIQRTQQEDSAVYLCASSSSGVNTGELFFGEGSRLTVL.

This chain joins TRBV7-3 and TRBJ2-2; D uncertain. Looked up from germline, CDR1 is SGHTA and CDR2 is FQGTGA. The germline V and J ends were trimmed by 3 bases and 1 base, with 12 bases remaining between them. The CDR3 is 16 residues long. CDR3 protein: CASSLGRRLNTGELFF. The CDR3, as DNA: TGTGCCAGCAGCTTGGGAAGACGGCTGAACACCGGGGAGCTGTTTTTT.

The V gene is TRBV6-2 or TRBV6-3, the J gene TRBJ2-5; no definite D call. V lost 6 bases to trimming and J lost 1 base, with 9 bases between them. The CDR3 is made up of 13 amino acids. CDR1 is MNHEY, CDR2 SVGEGT, per germline. The CDR3 reads CASSPAGQETQYF. Here the CDR3 DNA reads TGTGCCAGCAGCCCGGCCGGCCAAGAGACCCAGTACTTC.

A few counts support this clone. CDR3 residues: CASRAWGHTGELFF. In DNA form, the CDR3 reads TGTGCCAGCAGGGCGTGGGGTCATACCGGGGAGCTGTTTTTT. The chain links TRBV6-5 to TRBJ2-2, with D unresolved. V was pared by 6 bases and J by 5 bases, with 13 bases between. The CDR3 covers 14 residues. Germline assignment: CDR1 MNHEY and CDR2 SVGAGI.

This chain links TRBV5-5 with TRBJ1-4, with 10 bases aligning to TRBD1. Losses at the gene ends were 6 bases for V and 6 bases for J; bases not matched to a gene: 8. Germline CDR1 SGHKS, CDR2 YYEKEE (reference sequence). This CDR3 region has 15 residues. CDR3 nucleotides: TGTGCCAGCACCGTGACCGGGACAGGGGATGAAAAACTGTTTTTT. It translates to CASTVTGTGDEKLFF.

A note on this clone: Its ends do not fully match the called genes, so a read error is possible. The rearrangement links TRBV6-2 or TRBV6-3 to TRBJ2-2; 14 bases line up with TRBD2. The CDR3 length is 17 residues. Germline V gives CDR1 MNHEY, CDR2 SVGEGT. CDR3 sequence reads: CASSRTSGGTKTGELFF. The CDR3 DNA reads TGTGCCAGCAGTAGGACTAGCGGGGGGACGAAAACCGGGGAGCTGTTTTTT.

The J gene is TRBJ1-1, the V gene TRBV5-1; D is unclear. Trimming removed 0 bases from V and 4 bases from J, with 13 bases in between. The CDR3 spans 15 residues. The V gene's germline CDR1 is SGHRS and CDR2 YFSETQ. Here the CDR3 reads CASSLGVGAGTEAFF. In nucleotides, the CDR3 is TGCGCCAGCAGCTTGGGCGTGGGCGCGGGCACTGAAGCTTTCTTT.

The V gene is TRBV7-8, the J gene TRBJ2-1; 7 nucleotides agree with TRBD2. There are 15 residues in the CDR3. Trimming took 7 bases from V and 0 from J; bases not matched to a gene: 6. Germline-derived CDR1 and CDR2 are SGHVS and FQNEAQ. DNA of the CDR3: TGTGCCAGCATTCTAGCGGACTTCTCCTACAATGAGCAGTTCTTC. Its protein is CASILADFSYNEQFF.

The V and J genes are TRBV7-3 and TRBJ2-3; weak D call: TRBD2 (6 bases). The CDR3 consists of 15 residues. Germline values: CDR1 SGHTA, CDR2 FQGTGA. V lost 1 base to trimming and J lost 2 bases, with 10 bases between them. CDR3 DNA: TGTGCCAGCAGCTTAAGCGGGGCCTACACAGATACGCAGTATTTT. Amino acids: CASSLSGAYTDTQYF.

The genes are TRBV11-2 and TRBJ1-3, with D maybe TRBD1 (5 bases). The V end was cut by 11 bases, the J end by 0 bases, with 17 bases between. This CDR3 comprises 15 residues. Germline assignment: CDR1 SGHAT and CDR2 FQNNGV. The CDR3 protein is CAGSPGGISGNTIYF. DNA of the CDR3: TGTGCCGGATCTCCGGGGGGGATCTCTGGAAACACCATATATTTT.

The chain has TRBV28 and TRBJ2-7; 7 positions match TRBD1. J was trimmed by 2 bases and V by 8 bases; bases with no gene match: 15. Germline V lookup: CDR1 MDHEN, CDR2 SYDVKM. This CDR3 has 16 amino acids. The CDR3 DNA reads TGTGCCAGCTTTGGAACCCCGGGACAGTCAACCTACGAGCAGTACTTC. Encoded protein: CASFGTPGQSTYEQYF. Full variable domain (rest looked up from reference TRBV28 and TRBJ2-7): DVKVTQSSRYLVKRTGEKVFLECVQDMDHENMFWYRQDPGLGLRLIYFSYDVKMKEKGDIPEGYSVSREKKERFSLILESASTNQTSMYLCASFGTPGQSTYEQYFGPGTRLTVT.

The V and J genes are TRBV3-1 (or the pseudogene TRBV3-2) and TRBJ1-6, with 7 bases fitting TRBD1. CDR1 and CDR2 from the germline V gene are LGHDT and YNNKEL (reference sequence). There are 16 residues in the CDR3. The trim removed 5 bases at V and 8 bases at J, leaving 12 bases unmatched. The CDR3 protein is CASSNRQGLGHSPLHF. The CDR3 coding sequence is TGTGCCAGCAGCAACCGACAGGGATTGGGGCATTCACCCCTCCACTTT.

This clone was seen a single time. The CDR3 sequence: CASSFRRGSTGTDTQYF. The CDR3 coding sequence is TGTGCCAGTAGTTTCCGCCGTGGGAGTACCGGCACAGATACGCAGTATTTT. This sequence joins TRBV19 and TRBJ2-3, with D perhaps TRBD2 (5 bases). The CDR3 spans 17 residues. V was cut by 5 bases and J by 1 base, with 19 bases left in between. CDR1 and CDR2 from the germline V gene are LNHDA and SQIVND (reference sequence).

This chain uses TRBV27 with TRBJ2-1; 13 nucleotides line up with TRBD2. The V and J ends lost 2 bases and 4 bases, in that order; junction bases with no gene match: 2. Per the germline V gene, CDR1 is MNHEY and CDR2 is SMNVEV (reference sequence). This CDR3 spans 16 amino acids. In DNA form, the CDR3 reads TGTGCCAGCAGTTTAACTAGCGGGAGGGGGTACAATGAGCAGTTCTTC. It is translated as CASSLTSGRGYNEQFF.

The chain uses TRBV9 and TRBJ1-2; TRBD1 matches 7 bases. CDR3 length: 14 amino acids. Germline CDR1 and CDR2: SGDLS and YYNGEE. The junction had 6 bases not matched to a gene; V was cut back by 0 bases and J by 7 bases. The CDR3: CASSVGTGLTGYTF. CDR3 bases: TGTGCCAGCAGCGTAGGGACAGGCCTCACTGGCTACACCTTC.